The present entry profiles one T cell receptor (beta chain) with its context. The sample is drawn from a study of technical replicates of blood from a few donors. Some clones are missing from TCRdb's copy, which holds only in-frame ones; the method was immunoSEQ multiplex PCR. The sample includes about 66,000 clones, 85% to 90% of them seen just once. The CDR3 length is 15 residues. Germline values: CDR1 MNHNS, CDR2 SASEGT. The V end lost 6 bases, the J end lost 0 bases, and 12 bases lay between the germline ends. This receptor was identified in a human donor in good health. Some clones in this sample may be carry-over from other donors' samples. The source material was PBMCs. The gene calls are TRBV6-1 and TRBJ1-3; D unclear. CDR3 region: CASSKFEGSGNTIYF. CDR3 nucleotide sequence: TGTGCCAGCAGCAAGTTTGAGGGCTCTGGAAACACCATATATTTT.